Listed below are T cell receptor beta chains from one sample, sequenced in a study of control samples from healthy donors and cancer patients. The assay was immunoSEQ multiplex PCR, and TCRdb's table has in-frame clones only and misses some. The sample has over 150,000 clones; roughly 93% are singletons. The sample consisted of blood. Every receptor here comes from a man younger than 30 in good health. CDR3s include the opening cysteine and the closing phenylalanine or tryptophan. Each record gives: D gene, J gene, clone size, V gene, CDR3 DNA, CDR3 protein. D genes are given only for firm matches. Rows may omit the clone size; those that give it use once, few, many or a size class.

D: NA
J: TRBJ2-5
size: NA
V: TRBV28
DNA: TGTGCCAGCAGTTTAGTAACAGGTCCCCAAGAGACCCAGTACTTC
CDR3: CASSLVTGPQETQYF

D: NA
J: TRBJ2-1
size: NA
V: TRBV18
DNA: TGTGCCAGCTCACCAGAGGGGGATGAGCAGTTCTTC
CDR3: CASSPEGDEQFF

D: TRBD1
J: TRBJ2-3
size: NA
V: TRBV5-1
DNA: TGCGCCAGCAGCTTGCCCGGGACAGGGGGCGAAGATACGCAGTATTTT
CDR3: CASSLPGTGGEDTQYF

D: NA
J: TRBJ1-5
size: NA
V: TRBV10-3
DNA: TGTGCCATCAGTGAGTCTACCCCCGGCGGCCAGCCCCAGCATTTT
CDR3: CAISESTPGGQPQHF

D: NA
J: TRBJ1-6
size: NA
V: TRBV14
DNA: TGTGCCAGCAGCCAAGGTCGGAATTCACCCCTCCACTTT
CDR3: CASSQGRNSPLHF

D: TRBD1
J: TRBJ2-7
size: NA
V: TRBV24-1
DNA: TGTGCCACCAGTCCCGGGACAGGGGACGACGAGCAGTACTTC
CDR3: CATSPGTGDDEQYF

D: NA
J: TRBJ1-2
size: once
V: TRBV4-1
DNA: TGCGCCAGCAGCCAAGACTCAAATACTGCTTGGGACTACACCTTC
CDR3: CASSQDSNTAWDYTF

D: NA
J: TRBJ2-2
size: NA
V: TRBV14
DNA: TGTGCCAGCAGCCTTACGCCCCCGGGGCATCGCGGGGAGCTGTTTTTT
CDR3: CASSLTPPGHRGELFF

D: NA
J: TRBJ2-5
size: NA
V: TRBV2
DNA: TGTGCCAGCAGTGACCTATGGGCGGGGGCCCACCAAGAGACCCAGTACTTC
CDR3: CASSDLWAGAHQETQYF

D: NA
J: TRBJ1-5
size: NA
V: TRBV6-5
DNA: TGTGCCAGCAGGGTGGGTAATCAGCCCCAGCATTTT
CDR3: CASRVGNQPQHF

D: TRBD1
J: TRBJ2-1
size: NA
V: TRBV3-1/TRBV3-2
DNA: TGTGCCAGCACCCAACCTGACATTGACAGGGAATCCTACAATGAGCAGTTCTTC
CDR3: CASTQPDIDRESYNEQFF

D: NA
J: TRBJ2-3
size: NA
V: TRBV5-5
DNA: TGTGCCAGCAGCTTGGGACCGACCCGCACAGATACGCAGTATTTT
CDR3: CASSLGPTRTDTQYF

D: TRBD1
J: TRBJ1-5
size: NA
V: TRBV7-2
DNA: TGTGCCAGCAGCAGACAGGGAGTCGCGCCCCAGCATTTT
CDR3: CASSRQGVAPQHF

D: NA
J: TRBJ2-3
size: NA
V: TRBV24-1
DNA: TGTGCCACCAGTGATTTTAAGGGGGGGCCTACCTTTCGCACAGATACGCAGTATTTT
CDR3: CATSDFKGGPTFRTDTQYF

D: NA
J: TRBJ2-1
size: NA
V: TRBV18
DNA: TGTGCCAGCTCACCACCTTTGGATAGCGTGGGTGAGCAGTTCTTC
CDR3: CASSPPLDSVGEQFF

D: NA
J: TRBJ2-7
size: once
V: TRBV10-1
DNA: TGCGCCAGCAGTGTTACGGGCAACAGCTCCTACGAGCAGTACTTC
CDR3: CASSVTGNSSYEQYF

D: NA
J: TRBJ1-1
size: NA
V: TRBV27
DNA: TGTGCCAGCAGTCCCATACAGGTCCCGGCTTTCTTT
CDR3: CASSPIQVPAFF

D: NA
J: TRBJ2-6
size: NA
V: TRBV6-5
DNA: TGTGCCAGCAGACGGGCTTCCTCTGGGGCCAACGTCCTGACTTTC
CDR3: CASRRASSGANVLTF

D: NA
J: TRBJ2-3
size: NA
V: TRBV7-8
DNA: TGTGCCAGCAGCCGAGGGGGGGGGCCAGATACGCAGTATTTT
CDR3: CASSRGGGPDTQYF

D: NA
J: TRBJ1-2
size: NA
V: TRBV4-1
DNA: TGCGCCAGCAGCCAAGAATTGCAGATTGATTACACCTTC
CDR3: CASSQELQIDYTF

D: NA
J: TRBJ1-6
size: NA
V: TRBV27
DNA: TGTGCCAGCAGTTTAGTAGGGTACGGGGATTCACCCCTCCACTTT
CDR3: CASSLVGYGDSPLHF

D: NA
J: TRBJ2-2
size: NA
V: TRBV19
DNA: TGTGCCAGTAGTAGGGGGCAGAACACCGGGGAGCTGTTTTTT
CDR3: CASSRGQNTGELFF

D: NA
J: TRBJ1-1
size: once
V: TRBV28
DNA: TGTGCCAGCAGTTTACCACAGGGCAATGATGAAGCTTTCTTT
CDR3: CASSLPQGNDEAFF

D: NA
J: TRBJ2-2
size: NA
V: TRBV19
DNA: TGTGCCAGTAGTTCTGGGGGCTACACCGGGGAGCTGTTTTTT
CDR3: CASSSGGYTGELFF

D: NA
J: TRBJ2-3
size: NA
V: TRBV12-3/TRBV12-4
DNA: TGTGCCAGCAGCGTGACAGATACGCAGTATTTT
CDR3: CASSVTDTQYF

D: NA
J: TRBJ1-4
size: few
V: TRBV5-6
DNA: TGTGCCAGCAGCCCTGTCACGGCAACTAATGAAAAACTGTTTTTT
CDR3: CASSPVTATNEKLFF

D: NA
J: TRBJ1-2
size: NA
V: TRBV3-1/TRBV3-2
DNA: TGTGCCAGCAGCCAGGGGGGAAACTATGGCTACACCTTC
CDR3: CASSQGGNYGYTF

D: NA
J: TRBJ2-3
size: NA
V: TRBV10-3
DNA: TGTGCCATCAGTGAGTCCCTAGACACAGATACGCAGTATTTT
CDR3: CAISESLDTDTQYF

D: NA
J: TRBJ1-6
size: few
V: TRBV30
DNA: TGTGCCTGGAGTGTACAGGATAATTCACCCCTCCACTTT
CDR3: CAWSVQDNSPLHF

D: TRBD2
J: TRBJ2-7
size: NA
V: TRBV27
DNA: TGTGCCAACCCACCTCGGGAAGGCCTAGCGGGCCGCGATACCTCCTACGAGCAGTACTTC
CDR3: CANPPREGLAGRDTSYEQYF

D: NA
J: TRBJ1-1
size: NA
V: TRBV6-5
DNA: TGTGCCAGCAGTTGGGGGCGCGTTAACACTGAAGCTTTCTTT
CDR3: CASSWGRVNTEAFF

D: TRBD1
J: TRBJ1-5
size: NA
V: TRBV30
DNA: TGTGCCTGGAGTGTAAAGGGGGCAGATCAGCCCCAGCATTTT
CDR3: CAWSVKGADQPQHF

D: TRBD1
J: TRBJ1-6
size: once
V: TRBV18
DNA: TGTGCCAGCTCATCTCTTGGGGGGACAGGGGAAAATTCACCCCTCCACTTT
CDR3: CASSSLGGTGENSPLHF

D: TRBD1
J: TRBJ2-7
size: NA
V: TRBV18
DNA: TGTGCCAGCTCACCACAAGTAACAGGGGGCACCTCCTACGAGCAGTACTTC
CDR3: CASSPQVTGGTSYEQYF

D: TRBD1
J: TRBJ1-1
size: few
V: TRBV18
DNA: TGTGCCAGCTCAGGACAGGGGGCTATGAACACTGAAGCTTTCTTT
CDR3: CASSGQGAMNTEAFF

D: NA
J: TRBJ1-4
size: NA
V: TRBV19
DNA: TGTGCCAGTAGTATTTCAAGGGTGACTGAAAAACTGTTTTTT
CDR3: CASSISRVTEKLFF

D: TRBD1
J: TRBJ2-2
size: NA
V: TRBV29-1
DNA: TGCAGCGTTGTCGACAGGGAGAACACCGGGGAGCTGTTTTTT
CDR3: CSVVDRENTGELFF

D: NA
J: TRBJ1-5
size: NA
V: TRBV19
DNA: TGTGCCAGTAGCGATGACAGTGCCGATCAGCCCCAGCATTTT
CDR3: CASSDDSADQPQHF

D: TRBD2
J: TRBJ2-3
size: NA
V: TRBV7-3
DNA: TGTGCCAGCAGCTTCCGAGCGGGGGGTGGCACAGATACGCAGTATTTT
CDR3: CASSFRAGGGTDTQYF

D: TRBD1
J: TRBJ2-2
size: NA
V: TRBV5-1
DNA: TGCGCCAGCAGCCTGGGACAGCCTGGGGCCGGGGAGCTGTTTTTT
CDR3: CASSLGQPGAGELFF

D: TRBD2
J: TRBJ2-1
size: NA
V: TRBV25-1
DNA: TGTGCCAGCAGTGAAACGGAGAATAGCGGGGGGCCTATTTATGAGCAGTTCTTC
CDR3: CASSETENSGGPIYEQFF

D: NA
J: TRBJ1-4
size: NA
V: TRBV18
DNA: TGTGCCAGCTCACTCGATCAAGGGAGCGGGGAAAAACTGTTTTTT
CDR3: CASSLDQGSGEKLFF

D: NA
J: TRBJ2-2
size: NA
V: TRBV2
DNA: TGTGCCAGCAGTCAGGAGGGGCGGTTGGGCACCGGGGAGCTGTTTTTT
CDR3: CASSQEGRLGTGELFF

D: NA
J: TRBJ1-1
size: NA
V: TRBV28
DNA: TGTGCCAGCTCAGAGAACACTGAAGCTTTCTTT
CDR3: CASSENTEAFF

D: NA
J: TRBJ1-6
size: NA
V: TRBV19
DNA: TGTGCCAGTAGTACCTCACTAGGGGCTGGTAATTCACCCCTCCACTTT
CDR3: CASSTSLGAGNSPLHF

D: TRBD1
J: TRBJ1-6
size: NA
V: TRBV7-9
DNA: TGTGCCAGCAGCTTAGATGCGGGACAGGGTAATTCACCCCTCCACTTT
CDR3: CASSLDAGQGNSPLHF

D: NA
J: TRBJ2-2
size: NA
V: TRBV6-5
DNA: TGTGCCAGCAACGGAAGAAACACCGGGGAGCTGTTTTTT
CDR3: CASNGRNTGELFF

D: TRBD2
J: TRBJ2-3
size: NA
V: TRBV5-1
DNA: TGCGCCAGCAGCTTGGCTAGCGGGGGAGTGAATACGCAGTATTTT
CDR3: CASSLASGGVNTQYF

D: TRBD2
J: TRBJ2-7
size: NA
V: TRBV12-5
DNA: TGTGCTAGTGGCCCGGGACTAGATTACGAGCAGTACTTC
CDR3: CASGPGLDYEQYF

D: TRBD1
J: TRBJ1-6
size: NA
V: TRBV4-2
DNA: TGTGCCAGCAGCGCAGGACAGGGGACAATTTCACCCCTCCACTTT
CDR3: CASSAGQGTISPLHF

D: NA
J: TRBJ2-2
size: NA
V: TRBV5-6
DNA: TGTGCCAGCAGCTTGCCAGCCCTAGCCCTCACCGGGGAGCTGTTTTTT
CDR3: CASSLPALALTGELFF

D: TRBD1
J: TRBJ1-6
size: NA
V: TRBV24-1
DNA: TGTGCCACCAGTGAGACACAGGGACAGGAGAATTCACCCCTCCACTTT
CDR3: CATSETQGQENSPLHF

D: TRBD1
J: TRBJ2-7
size: NA
V: TRBV27
DNA: TGTGCCAGCACATTGAGGACAGGGAAAGAAAGCTACGAGCAGTACTTC
CDR3: CASTLRTGKESYEQYF

D: NA
J: TRBJ2-1
size: NA
V: TRBV30
DNA: TGTGCCTGGAGTGGACAGTCAATTGGAGTTGAGCAGTTCTTC
CDR3: CAWSGQSIGVEQFF

D: TRBD1
J: TRBJ1-6
size: NA
V: TRBV19
DNA: TGTGCCAGTTCGATAATCAGGGGGCGGTCACCCCTCCACTTT
CDR3: CASSIIRGRSPLHF

D: TRBD1
J: TRBJ2-3
size: NA
V: TRBV5-1
DNA: TGCGCCAGCAGAGCCGGGACAGGGCGAGATACGCAGTATTTT
CDR3: CASRAGTGRDTQYF

D: NA
J: TRBJ1-1
size: NA
V: TRBV2
DNA: TGTGCCAGCAGTCGCTCTACCGGGAGCTTCACTGAAGCTTTCTTT
CDR3: CASSRSTGSFTEAFF